The 30 T cell receptor beta chains in this list originate from one sample, sequenced in a study of T cell responses to AZD1222 COVID-19 vaccine. TCRdb's table, derived via immunoSEQ multiplex PCR, lists solely in-frame clones and lacks some. The data show roughly 250,000 clones, more than 85% seen once. The sample consisted of peripheral blood, taken on day 0 of AZD1222 vaccination. The origin of the receptors is an adult in good health.

The chain has TRBV7-9 and TRBJ1-2; no clear D. The CDR3 is 15 amino acids. Germline values: CDR1 SEHNR, CDR2 FQNEAQ (reference sequence). Trimming removed 3 bases from V and 14 bases from J, with 25 bases in between. The CDR3 nucleotides are TGTGCCAGCAGCTTCGGTCCGTTGGCCCCACCCCCCCTAACCTTC. Its protein product is CASSFGPLAPPPLTF.

The chain couples TRBV19 to TRBJ2-1, with D perhaps matching TRBD2 (6 bases). V lost 2 bases, J lost 7 bases, and 12 bases lay in between. CDR3 length equals 14 residues. Per germline, CDR1 LNHDA and CDR2 SQIVND (reference sequence). CDR3 bases: TGTGCCAGTAGTATATGGGGGAGGAAAAATGAGCAGTTCTTC. Protein sequence: CASSIWGRKNEQFF.

This chain connects TRBV7-8 to TRBJ1-6, with TRBD1 identical over 7 bases. Germline values: CDR1 SGHVS, CDR2 FQNEAQ. Trimming took 1 base from V and 9 from J; bases not matched to a gene: 6. This CDR3 contains 15 residues. In nucleotides, the CDR3 is TGTGCCAGCAGCTTAGATTACAGGGGTGGTTCACCCCTCCACTTT. Its translation is CASSLDYRGGSPLHF.

This chain links TRBV9 with TRBJ2-1, with 8 positions matching TRBD2. The CDR3 has 16 residues. V trimming: 2 bases; J trimming: 0 bases; junction bases outside the gene matches: 4. CDR1 and CDR2 (germline): SGDLS, YYNGEE. In DNA form, the CDR3 reads TGTGCCAGCAGCGTGGGCGGGGGGAGCTCCTACAATGAGCAGTTCTTC. Translating gives CASSVGGGSSYNEQFF. The whole variable domain, remainder taken from reference TRBV9 and TRBJ2-1, is DSGVTQTPKHLITATGQRVTLRCSPRSGDLSVYWYQQSLDQGLQFLIQYYNGEERAKGNILERFSAQQFPDLHSELNLSSLELGDSALYFCASSVGGGSSYNEQFFGPGTRLTVL.

The rearrangement links TRBV7-3 to TRBJ1-1, with 7 bases identical to TRBD1. This CDR3 is 13 amino acids long. Trimming cost V 5 bases and J 8 bases; bases outside gene matches: 8. Germline V CDR1 and CDR2: SGHTA, FQGTGA. This CDR3 is CASSPRHRGEAFF. CDR3 DNA sequence: TGTGCCAGCAGCCCGCGTCACAGGGGCGAAGCTTTCTTT.

Details on this clone: The sample contains more than one DNA sequence encoding this CDR3. The chain combines TRBV2 with TRBJ2-6; D gene ambiguous. Per the germline V gene, CDR1 is SNHLY and CDR2 is FYNNEI. The CDR3 sequence is 14 residues long. V was trimmed by 6 bases and J by 2 bases, leaving 8 bases between them. The CDR3 protein is CASRIGTGANVLTF. The CDR3, as DNA: TGTGCCAGCAGAATAGGGACTGGGGCCAACGTCCTGACTTTC.

The chain recombines TRBV6-1 with TRBJ2-3; D is unclear. In germline, CDR1 is MNHNS, CDR2 SASEGT. This CDR3 has 14 residues. Trimming took off 2 bases at V and 0 bases at J, with 6 bases between the two ends. CDR3 nucleotides: TGTGCCAGCAGTGAAACCCGTAGCACAGATACGCAGTATTTT. This sequence encodes CASSETRSTDTQYF.

This chain uses TRBV7-3 with TRBJ2-1; TRBD1 matches at 7 bases. This CDR3 region has 16 residues. In germline, CDR1 is SGHTA, CDR2 FQGTGA. The trim removed 4 bases at V and 3 bases at J, leaving 9 bases unmatched. CDR3 DNA: TGTGCCAGCAGCTCGAAGGGGGCCCAAAACTACAATGAGCAGTTCTTC. Its translation: CASSSKGAQNYNEQFF.

In this sample, this clone turned up once. The chain employs TRBV5-4 and TRBJ2-2, with TRBD2 matching 8 bases. V shed 4 bases and J 7 bases; nucleotides not matched to a gene: 6. CDR1 SGHNT and CDR2 YYREEE come from the germline V gene (reference sequence). The CDR3 runs 14 residues. The CDR3 region is CASSREGRGGELFF. The CDR3 DNA follows: TGTGCCAGCAGCCGGGAGGGGCGTGGCGGGGAGCTGTTTTTT.

The rearrangement uses TRBV2 and TRBJ1-3; D gene unclear. The CDR3 runs to 14 residues. Germline CDR1 is SNHLY and CDR2 is FYNNEI. Between the trimmed V and J ends, which lost 4 bases and 1 base, there was a span of 8 bases. CDR3 nucleotides: TGTGCCAGCAGTGCCCGCATGTCTGGAAACACCATATATTTT. Translated: CASSARMSGNTIYF.

The genes are TRBV5-1 and TRBJ2-1; 8 bases are a match to TRBD2. Germline CDR1 is SGHRS and CDR2 is YFSETQ. Trimming took 0 bases from V and 1 from J; bases not matched to a gene: 0. The CDR3 has 15 residues. For the CDR3, the DNA is TGCGCCAGCAGCTTGGTAGCGGGGTCCTACAATGAGCAGTTCTTC. Its protein is CASSLVAGSYNEQFF. The whole variable domain, remainder taken from reference TRBV5-1 and TRBJ2-1, is KAGVTQTPRYLIKTRGQQVTLSCSPISGHRSVSWYQQTPGQGLQFLFEYFSETQRNKGNFPGRFSGRQFSNSRSEMNVSTLELGDSALYLCASSLVAGSYNEQFFGPGTRLTVL.

V is TRBV18 and J is TRBJ2-7, with D perhaps TRBD1 (6 bases). The CDR3 is 15 amino acids. Trimming left V 3 bases short and J 5 bases short, with 17 bases between. Germline CDR1 is KGHSH and CDR2 is LQKENI. The CDR3 DNA follows: TGTGCCAGCTCACCCGGTGCAACAGGGATAAACGAGCAGTACTTC. It yields the protein CASSPGATGINEQYF.

This clone came up a few times. The chain uses TRBV12-1 and TRBJ1-3. TRBV12-1 is classified as a pseudogene. The CDR3 sequence is 16 residues long. CDR3 sequence reads: CASSPGTVSSGNTIYF. The DNA of the CDR3 is TGTGCCAGCAGCCCCGGGACTGTCAGCTCTGGAAACACCATATATTTT.

The gene calls are TRBV6-5 and TRBJ2-3; D gene ambiguous. Trimming removed 6 bases from V and 5 bases from J, with 12 bases in between. In germline, CDR1 is MNHEY, CDR2 SVGAGI. The CDR3 consists of 13 residues. The CDR3 DNA reads TGTGCCAGCAGCACCGCGGTCAGAGATACGCAGTATTTT. This encodes CASSTAVRDTQYF.

The chain combines TRBV7-9 with TRBJ2-6; 7 nucleotides line up with TRBD1. Trimming removed 5 bases from V and 0 bases from J; junction bases left unmatched: 1. The germline V gene encodes CDR1 SEHNR and CDR2 FQNEAQ (reference sequence). The CDR3 spans 15 residues. The CDR3 spells CASSRQGSGANVLTF. CDR3 nucleotides: TGTGCCAGCAGCCGACAGGGCTCTGGGGCCAACGTCCTGACTTTC. The variable domain in full, with the rest retrieved from reference TRBV7-9 and TRBJ2-6, is DTGVSQNPRHKITKRGQNVTFRCDPISEHNRLYWYRQTLGQGPEFLTYFQNEAQLEKSRLLSDRFSAERPKGSFSTLEIQRTEQGDSAMYLCASSRQGSGANVLTFGAGSRLTVL.

V is TRBV4-2 and J is TRBJ2-1; D is perhaps TRBD1 (6 bases). This CDR3 has 12 residues. The germline V gene has CDR1 LGHNA and CDR2 YNFKEQ. V was clipped by 8 bases and J by 2 bases, with 7 bases between them. The CDR3 here is CASEGAYNEQFF. The CDR3 coding sequence is TGTGCCAGCGAGGGGGCCTACAATGAGCAGTTCTTC.

This clone was found once. This chain connects TRBV21-1 to TRBJ2-7; TRBD1 is the table's D call and was not checked against the DNA. TRBV21-1 is reported as a pseudogene. This CDR3 spans 15 amino acids. The CDR3: CASSIGVGEAYEQYF. In DNA form, the CDR3 reads TGTGCCAGCAGCATAGGGGTAGGTGAAGCCTACGAGCAGTACTTC.

The chain uses TRBV10-1 and TRBJ2-1, with D tentatively TRBD2 (5 bases). This CDR3 has 14 amino acids. CDR1 WNHNN and CDR2 SYGVQD come from the germline V gene (reference sequence). Trimming cost V 8 bases and J 4 bases, with 15 bases left between them. CDR3 amino acids: CASRWGDAYNEQFF. The CDR3 nucleotides are TGCGCCAGCCGGTGGGGAGATGCTTACAATGAGCAGTTCTTC.

This sequence joins TRBV27 and TRBJ2-7; no clear D gene. The V gene lost 3 bases and the J gene lost 3 bases, with 18 bases spanning the gap. CDR1 is MNHEY, CDR2 SMNVEV, per germline (reference sequence). The CDR3 has 16 amino acids. The CDR3 region is CASSFSAGQVVYEQYF. CDR3 coding DNA: TGTGCCAGCAGTTTTTCCGCTGGGCAGGTAGTCTACGAGCAGTACTTC.

The chain employs TRBV11-2 and TRBJ1-2, with D tentatively TRBD1 (5 bases). V was pared by 2 bases and J by 4 bases, with 8 bases between. Germline V lookup: CDR1 SGHAT, CDR2 FQNNGV. The CDR3 totals 13 residues. CDR3 sequence (DNA): TGTGCCAGCAGCTTACAGGGTTTCTATGGCTACACCTTC. This gives the protein CASSLQGFYGYTF.

This clone was recorded a few times. The chain employs TRBV18 and TRBJ1-4, with a weak D call TRBD1 (5 bases). This CDR3 has 17 residues. The germline V and J ends were trimmed by 6 bases and 0 bases, with 17 bases remaining between them. Germline loops: CDR1 KGHSH, CDR2 LQKENI. In DNA form, the CDR3 reads TGTGCCAGCTCTCCGCCGACAGAAACAGCAACTAATGAAAAACTGTTTTTT. Its protein product is CASSPPTETATNEKLFF.

This clone occurred a few times. The rearrangement uses TRBV5-1 and TRBJ2-7; D not resolved. Per the germline V gene, CDR1 is SGHRS and CDR2 is YFSETQ. The V gene lost 4 bases and the J gene lost 0 bases, with 14 bases spanning the gap. This CDR3 has 15 residues. The CDR3 protein is CASSVGSDSSYEQYF. As DNA, the CDR3 is TGCGCCAGCAGCGTGGGTTCCGATAGCTCCTACGAGCAGTACTTC.

This chain uses TRBV14 with TRBJ2-3, with a possible D match to TRBD1 (6 bases). CDR3 length: 14 amino acids. Trimming cost V 5 bases and J 5 bases, with 14 bases left between them. Germline values: CDR1 SGHDN, CDR2 FVKESK. CDR3 in DNA: TGTGCCAGCAGCTTCATCCGGGACAAAGATACGCAGTATTTT. Protein product: CASSFIRDKDTQYF.

The chain has TRBV27 and TRBJ2-7; D uncertain. The ends were cut back, 4 bases at V and 2 bases at J, with 9 bases in the middle. CDR1 is MNHEY, CDR2 SMNVEV, per germline (reference sequence). The CDR3 has 13 amino acids. The CDR3 sequence is CASSYGLAYEQYF. Written as DNA, the CDR3 is TGTGCCAGCAGTTATGGTTTAGCCTACGAGCAGTACTTC.

The V gene is TRBV28, the J gene TRBJ2-3; TRBD2 is a possible D gene (5 bases). Germline V gene sequence: CDR1 MDHEN, CDR2 SYDVKM. V lost 7 bases, J lost 2 bases, and 16 bases lay in between. CDR3 size: 15 residues. The CDR3, as DNA: TGTGCCAGCACCCTACCGGGAATGAACACAGATACGCAGTATTTT. The encoded protein is CASTLPGMNTDTQYF.

The gene calls are TRBV18 and TRBJ2-1; 7 positions match TRBD1. CDR1 KGHSH and CDR2 LQKENI come from the germline V gene. CDR3 size: 14 residues. The V segment lost 5 bases and the J segment 7 bases; nucleotides outside the gene matches: 8. Here the CDR3 DNA reads TGTGCCAGCTCAACGATGACAGGGAAAAATGAGCAGTTCTTC. Its protein is CASSTMTGKNEQFF.

CDR3 in DNA: TGTGCCAGCAGCGCCGCTAACTATGGCTACACCTTC. Translation gives CASSAANYGYTF. This chain uses TRBV6-5 with TRBJ1-2; D unclear. V lost 6 bases and J 0 bases, leaving 5 bases between the germline ends. CDR1 and CDR2 (germline): MNHEY, SVGAGI. This CDR3 is 12 amino acids long.

The V gene is TRBV10-2, the J gene TRBJ1-5; D unclear. Germline values: CDR1 WSHSY, CDR2 SAAADI. The CDR3 extends over 14 amino acids. The V gene lost 4 bases and the J gene lost 3 bases, with 10 bases spanning the gap. In DNA, the CDR3 is TGCGCCAGCAGTGGTGGGCGGCACAATCAGCCCCAGCATTTT. Its translation is CASSGGRHNQPQHF.

This clone came up many times. The V gene is TRBV19, the J gene TRBJ1-2; the match to TRBD1 covers 9 bases. The J segment lost 8 bases and the V segment lost 5 bases, leaving 6 bases of the junction unmatched. CDR1 is LNHDA, CDR2 SQIVND, per germline (reference sequence). The CDR3 covers 13 residues. CDR3 DNA: TGTGCCAGTAGTGGCCGGGACAGGGACGGCTACACCTTC. Translating gives CASSGRDRDGYTF.

As DNA, the CDR3 is TGTGCCAGCAGTGAAGCAATCCCGGGAAACACCATATATTTT. Residues: CASSEAIPGNTIYF. V is TRBV6-1 and J is TRBJ1-3; D is uncertain. Germline V gives CDR1 MNHNS, CDR2 SASEGT. Trimming shortened V by 0 bases and J by 4 bases, and 7 bases separated the two germline ends. The CDR3 sequence is 14 residues long.